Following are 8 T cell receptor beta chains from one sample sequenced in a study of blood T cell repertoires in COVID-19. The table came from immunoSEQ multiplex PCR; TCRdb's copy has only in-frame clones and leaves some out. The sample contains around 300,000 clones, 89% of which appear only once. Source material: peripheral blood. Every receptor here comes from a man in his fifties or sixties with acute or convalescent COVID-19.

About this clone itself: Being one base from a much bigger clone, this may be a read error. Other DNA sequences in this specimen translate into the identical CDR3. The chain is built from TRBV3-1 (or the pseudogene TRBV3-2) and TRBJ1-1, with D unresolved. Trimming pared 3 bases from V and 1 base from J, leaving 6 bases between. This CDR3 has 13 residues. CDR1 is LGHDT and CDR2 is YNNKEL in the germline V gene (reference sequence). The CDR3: CASSQTGNTEAFF. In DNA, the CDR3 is TGTGCCAGCAGCCAGACTGGGAACACTGAAGCTTTCTTT.

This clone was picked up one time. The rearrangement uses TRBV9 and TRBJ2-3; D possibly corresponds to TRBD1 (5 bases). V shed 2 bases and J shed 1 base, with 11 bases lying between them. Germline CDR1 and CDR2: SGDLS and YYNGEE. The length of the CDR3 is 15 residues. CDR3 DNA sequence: TGTGCCAGCAGCGTCCTAGGGGATGGCACAGATACGCAGTATTTT. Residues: CASSVLGDGTDTQYF.

CDR3 DNA sequence: TGTGCCAGCAGCTCCCGGGACAGGGTGGGCGAGCAGTACTTC. It encodes CASSSRDRVGEQYF. The chain couples TRBV5-4 to TRBJ2-7; 9 nucleotides align to TRBD1. Per the germline V gene, CDR1 is SGHNT and CDR2 is YYREEE (reference sequence). The CDR3 length is 14 residues. V lost 3 bases to trimming and J lost 6 bases; unmatched junction nucleotides: 7.

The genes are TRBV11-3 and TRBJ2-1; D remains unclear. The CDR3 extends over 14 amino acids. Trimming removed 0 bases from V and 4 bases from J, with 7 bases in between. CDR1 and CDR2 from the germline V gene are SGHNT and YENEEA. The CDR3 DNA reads TGTGCCAGCAGCTTAGATGAGGTGTACAATGAGCAGTTCTTC. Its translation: CASSLDEVYNEQFF.

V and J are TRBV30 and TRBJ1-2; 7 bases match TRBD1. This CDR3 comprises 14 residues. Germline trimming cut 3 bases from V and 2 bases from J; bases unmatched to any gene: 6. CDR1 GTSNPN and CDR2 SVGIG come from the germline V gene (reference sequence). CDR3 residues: CAWRSQGLNYGYTF. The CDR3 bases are TGTGCCTGGAGGTCACAGGGGTTAAACTATGGCTACACCTTC.

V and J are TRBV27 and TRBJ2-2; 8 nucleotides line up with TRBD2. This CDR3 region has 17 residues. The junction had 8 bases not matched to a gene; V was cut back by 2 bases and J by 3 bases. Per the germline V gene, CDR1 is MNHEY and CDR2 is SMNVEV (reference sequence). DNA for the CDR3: TGTGCCAGCAGTTTACCCGGGGGGGAGGGCTACACCGGGGAGCTGTTTTTT. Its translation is CASSLPGGEGYTGELFF.

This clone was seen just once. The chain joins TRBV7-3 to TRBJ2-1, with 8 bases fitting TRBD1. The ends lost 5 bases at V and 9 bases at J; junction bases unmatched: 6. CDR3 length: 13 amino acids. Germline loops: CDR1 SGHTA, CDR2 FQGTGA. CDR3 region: CASSPGQGGEQFF. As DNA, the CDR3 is TGTGCCAGCAGCCCCGGACAGGGAGGTGAGCAGTTCTTC.

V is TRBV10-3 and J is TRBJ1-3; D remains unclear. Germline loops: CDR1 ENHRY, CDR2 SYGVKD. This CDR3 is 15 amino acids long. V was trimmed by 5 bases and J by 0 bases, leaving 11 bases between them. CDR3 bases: TGTGCCATCAGTCCCCGGGAGATCTCTGGAAACACCATATATTTT. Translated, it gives CAISPREISGNTIYF.